This T cell receptor (beta chain) was recorded in a study of T cells in narcolepsy. Study-wide results and limits: Blood of same and different patients, but not healthy controls, reportedly held recurring autoreactive clonotypes. Same-patient CSF and blood CD4+ T cell clonotypes included HCRT-specific and TRIB2-specific autoreactive ones.

Trimming cost V 2 bases and J 4 bases; bases outside gene matches: 6. The germline gives CDR1 MNHEY, CDR2 SMNVEV (reference sequence). CDR3 length: 15 residues. Profiled with immunoSEQ multiplex PCR; TCRdb holds only in-frame clones, not every one. The sample records over 10,000 clones, roughly nine tenths being singletons. On this clone: Its specificity is not known.

The V call is TRBV27, the J call TRBJ2-3; 7 bases are a match to TRBD1. The clonotype was recovered from a human donor with narcolepsy. Sequenced material: CD45RA- memory CD4+ T cells from PBMCs. The CDR3 protein is CASSLNRGSADTQYF. The CDR3 DNA follows: TGTGCCAGCAGTTTAAACAGGGGTTCGGCAGATACGCAGTATTTT.